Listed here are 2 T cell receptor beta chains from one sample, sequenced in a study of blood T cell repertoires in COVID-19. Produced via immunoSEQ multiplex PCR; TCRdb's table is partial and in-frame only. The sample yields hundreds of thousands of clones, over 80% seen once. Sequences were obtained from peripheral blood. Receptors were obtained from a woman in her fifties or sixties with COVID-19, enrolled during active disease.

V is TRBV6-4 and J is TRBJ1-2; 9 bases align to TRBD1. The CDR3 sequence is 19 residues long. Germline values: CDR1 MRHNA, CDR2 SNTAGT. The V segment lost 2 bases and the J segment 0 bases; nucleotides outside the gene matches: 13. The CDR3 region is CASSDPHYTTGGSNYGYTF. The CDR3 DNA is TGTGCCAGCAGTGACCCCCATTACACTACAGGGGGCTCTAACTATGGCTACACCTTC.

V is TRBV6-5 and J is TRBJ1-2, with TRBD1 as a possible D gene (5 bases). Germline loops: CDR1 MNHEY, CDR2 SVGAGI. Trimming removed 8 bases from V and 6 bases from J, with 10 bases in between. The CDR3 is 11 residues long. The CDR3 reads CASGTLDGYTF. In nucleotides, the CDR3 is TGTGCCAGCGGGACTTTGGATGGCTACACCTTC.